This T cell receptor beta chain came from a study of T cell responses to AZD1222 COVID-19 vaccine. Whole-study findings and limits: The reported proportion of spike-specific TCRs targeting unmutated variant regions was nearly half. None of the repertoires were sampled until the peak T cell response had passed.

On this clone: Its target is unknown.

The data were produced by immunoSEQ multiplex PCR, yet TCRdb's version contains in-frame clones alone and is incomplete. The sample comprises 150,000 to 200,000 clones, approximately 90% of which are singletons, and more than 0.9% rests with the top ten. Germline V gives CDR1 SGDLS, CDR2 YYNGEE. The CDR3 has 14 amino acids. V shed 0 bases and J shed 8 bases, with 12 bases lying between them. Specimen: peripheral blood, collected 28 days after the second AZD1222 dose. This clonotype was obtained from an adult who received the AZD1222 COVID-19 vaccine. The chain has TRBV9 and TRBJ1-3; D unresolved. The DNA for the CDR3 is TGTGCCAGCAGCGTAGTTGGTTGGGGAGACACCATATATTTT. Amino acid sequence: CASSVVGWGDTIYF.